This T cell receptor (beta chain) stems from a study of T cell responses to AZD1222 COVID-19 vaccine listed by TCRdb under 2021. With regard to the full study: AZD1222 recipients given second doses at about 4 weeks or at about 12 weeks were pooled, since spike-specific TCR depth and breadth were not found to differ between the two schedules. TCR sequencing was performed for roughly 250 trial participants, of whom some 200 were given two doses of AZD1222 and approximately 25 were given two doses of MenACWY control vaccine. Trial participants were enrolled into age subgroups of 18-55, 56-69 and 70-plus years, which contained roughly 140, 27 and 60 TCR-sequenced participants, respectively.

The CDR3 regions of human TCRbeta chains were analyzed by immunosequencing. Regarding the original processing steps: Repertoire TCRs were checked for matches against a reference library of SARS-CoV-2-specific TCRs that had been generated using the MIRA antigen-specificity platform. Breadth meant the fraction of unique TCRs that were SARS-CoV-2-associated, whereas depth meant the fraction of total T cells that were SARS-CoV-2-associated. Using the MIRA data, each spike-specific TCR was mapped to the spike region that the TCR reacts to and placed in a CD4 or CD8 class. Log10-transformed breadth and depth values were compared by one-way ANOVA with Sidak's multiple comparisons tests. TCRdb holds this immuneACCESS table with in-frame rearrangements only. Some clones are missing; in checked studies, unresolved V genes explain under half, and the rest has no known cause. V and J calls plus clone size are reproduced from that table; the DNA served to infer D and trimming. The sample profile shows roughly 150,000 clones; 85% to 95% of them were found once. The leading ten clones occupy roughly 2.2% of the sample.

With respect to this clone: Its cognate antigen has yet to be identified. One base away there is no much larger clone; base qualities are not given.

Interpreted using the paper, the time point label stands for: baseline before first vaccination. Vaccinee samples came from UK trials COV001 and COV002, including a single-blind randomized controlled phase 2/3 trial of AZD1222 (ChAdOx1 nCoV-19) in healthy adults. For TCRbeta chain sequencing, PBMC samples were collected from trial participants at day 0 and at day 28 after the second dose. General conclusions and limits of the study: In the small 56-69-year group, the increase in depth fell short of significance, most likely because of low power. Reportedly, almost half of the unique spike-specific TCRs recognized epitopes lying outside the regions that are mutated in the B.1.351 and B.1.1.7 variants. The whole spike protein was spanned by vaccine-associated CD4 TCRs, and dominant responses were seen in regions 160-218 and 743-854. Conclusions about previously exposed vaccinees are limited, since just a handful of AZD1222 recipients were seropositive for SARS-CoV-2 at baseline. Because no day 14 peak-response samples were available, the repertoires could be characterized only after the peak T cell response. Participants were mostly white British, with more females than males. The authors suggested clonal diversity may have been underestimated. Spike-specific TCR breadth and depth rose significantly after two AZD1222 doses compared with day 0 and with MenACWY recipients.

The CDR3 numbers 13 residues from cysteine through phenylalanine. The retained sequence is limited to the CDR3, 39 bases, with the frame set at the first base. Relative to germline, V is 2 bases shorter and J is 4 bases shorter, with 9 bases between their ends. The CDR1 and CDR2 encoded by the germline V gene are SGHRS and YFSETQ. The sample in question was peripheral blood, obtained on day 0 of AZD1222 vaccination. The sequence was collected from an adult in good health. Recombination linked TRBV5-1 to TRBJ1-1, with a tentative D gene TRBD1 over 5 matching bases. CDR3 loop: CASSFGGGTEAFF. The nucleotide sequence is given as TGCGCCAGCAGCTTTGGGGGAGGCACTGAAGCTTTCTTT.